These 15 T cell receptor beta chains were all obtained from the same sample, sequenced in a study of CD8 T cells in ankylosing spondylitis. TCRdb re-called the 5' RACE reads with MiXCR, one entry per CDR3 protein. The table records some 140,000 distinct CDR3 sequences, more than 9.5% of them present only once. The sequencing input was blood, either unsorted or a sorted T cell fraction (not recorded which). The receptors were sampled from a female donor with ankylosing spondylitis or in good health (not recorded which).

This clonotype was picked up many times. V is TRBV29-1 and J is TRBJ2-5; tentatively, D is TRBD2 (6 bases). Trimming removed 5 bases at V and 5 bases at J, with 9 bases between. The CDR3 spans 11 residues. Germline assignment: CDR1 SQVTM and CDR2 ANQGSEA. The CDR3 protein is CSVLREETQYF. CDR3 sequence (DNA): TGCAGCGTTCTCCGGGAGGAGACCCAGTACTTC.

This clonotype was counted ten times or more. The gene calls are TRBV20-1 and TRBJ2-7, with D uncertain. Germline V gene sequence: CDR1 DFQATT, CDR2 SNEGSKA (reference sequence). Trimming took 0 bases from V and 2 from J, leaving 8 bases between them. This CDR3 has 13 residues. The CDR3 nucleotides are TGCAGTGCTAGAGATATGGGGACCTACGAGCAGTACTTC. It encodes CSARDMGTYEQYF.

This clonotype was seen repeatedly, ten times or more. The V and J genes are TRBV20-1 and TRBJ2-7; unclear D gene. V was trimmed by 2 bases and J by 1 base, leaving 15 bases between them. This CDR3 comprises 15 residues. Per germline, CDR1 DFQATT and CDR2 SNEGSKA (reference sequence). The CDR3 protein is CSARISSLGSYEQYF. The CDR3 nucleotides read TGCAGTGCTAGAATTAGCTCCCTGGGGTCCTACGAGCAGTACTTC.

Turning to this clonotype: This clone may be a read error of a much larger clone one base away. No conserved phenylalanine or tryptophan is present at the end of the CDR3, so a read error is the likely explanation. CDR3 amino acids: CASSVDVGDSYEQYL. The DNA of the CDR3 is TGTGCCAGCAGCGTAGATGTGGGGGACTCCTACGAGCAGTACCTC. The V and J genes are TRBV9 and TRBJ2-7; D assignment may be TRBD1 or TRBD2 (5 bases each). Germline CDR1 reads SGDLS; CDR2 reads YYNGEE. The CDR3 sequence is 15 residues long. The V gene lost 0 bases and the J gene lost 0 bases, with 10 bases spanning the gap.

The chain employs TRBV9 and TRBJ2-5; D is uncertain. The CDR3 sequence is 14 residues long. V was shortened by 0 bases and J by 1 base, with 7 bases between the two germline ends. Germline CDR1 and CDR2: SGDLS and YYNGEE. The CDR3 is CASSVDDPQETQYF. In nucleotides, the CDR3 is TGTGCCAGCAGCGTAGATGACCCCCAAGAGACCCAGTACTTC. Drawing the rest from reference TRBV9 and TRBJ2-5, the complete variable domain is DSGVTQTPKHLITATGQRVTLRCSPRSGDLSVYWYQQSLDQGLQFLIQYYNGEERAKGNILERFSAQQFPDLHSELNLSSLELGDSALYFCASSVDDPQETQYFGPGTRLLVL.

Note on this clonotype: Being one base from a much bigger clone, this may be a read error. CDR3 in DNA: TGTGCCAGCAGCCAAGCCGGGACTAGCGAAGGGCAGTACTTC. It encodes CASSQAGTSEGQYF. This chain links TRBV3-1 with TRBJ2-7; 10 nucleotides match TRBD2. The CDR3 consists of 14 residues. The germline gives CDR1 LGHDT, CDR2 YNNKEL (reference sequence). V lost 1 base, J lost 9 bases, and 6 bases stayed unmatched.

This clonotype showed up many times. J is TRBJ2-1 and V is TRBV5-1; TRBD1 matches 7 bases. This CDR3 is 15 amino acids long. The germline gives CDR1 SGHRS, CDR2 YFSETQ. The V gene end was trimmed by 4 bases and the J gene end by 7 bases; junction bases not matched to a gene: 11. The CDR3 region is CASSRTGEHLNEQFF. The CDR3 coding sequence is TGCGCCAGCAGCCGTACAGGGGAACATTTAAATGAGCAGTTCTTC. Full variable domain (missing parts from reference TRBV5-1 and TRBJ2-1): KAGVTQTPRYLIKTRGQQVTLSCSPISGHRSVSWYQQTPGQGLQFLFEYFSETQRNKGNFPGRFSGRQFSNSRSEMNVSTLELGDSALYLCASSRTGEHLNEQFFGPGTRLTVL.

Many counts were recorded for this clonotype. This chain links TRBV20-1 with TRBJ1-4; perhaps TRBD1 as D (6 bases). The V end lost 0 bases, the J end lost 8 bases, and 13 bases lay between the germline ends. The CDR3 has 14 amino acids. Germline V gene data show CDR1 as DFQATT and CDR2 as SNEGSKA (reference sequence). CDR3 coding DNA: TGCAGTGCTAGAGATCCCAGGGGTGCGGAAAAACTGTTTTTT. Residues: CSARDPRGAEKLFF.

This clonotype was seen repeatedly, ten times or more. This rearrangement joins TRBV7-9 to TRBJ1-2; TRBD1 might be the D (5 bases). The CDR3 contains 16 residues. V was shortened by 1 base and J by 5 bases, with 17 bases between the two germline ends. Per germline, CDR1 SEHNR and CDR2 FQNEAQ (reference sequence). The chain's CDR3 is CASSLVPGGGYYGYTF. CDR3 nucleotide sequence: TGTGCCAGCAGCTTAGTCCCCGGGGGGGGATATTATGGCTACACCTTC.

The table lists this clonotype with many counts. Here the CDR3 reads CASSARPGGANEKLFF. The DNA of the CDR3 is TGTGCCAGCAGCGCCCGGCCGGGGGGTGCAAATGAAAAACTGTTTTTT. The V gene is TRBV9, the J gene TRBJ1-4, with D perhaps TRBD1 (5 bases). V lost 3 bases, J lost 5 bases, and 17 bases lay in between. Germline assignment: CDR1 SGDLS and CDR2 YYNGEE. The CDR3 is 16 residues long.

This clonotype was observed at least ten times. The chain recombines TRBV25-1 with TRBJ1-2; 8 bases agree with TRBD1. CDR1 and CDR2 from the germline V gene are MGHDK and SYGVNS. V was clipped by 2 bases and J by 3 bases; unmatched bases: 5. The length of the CDR3 is 15 residues. This CDR3 reads CASSERTGFDYGYTF. CDR3 nucleotides: TGTGCCAGCAGTGAAAGGACAGGGTTTGACTATGGCTACACCTTC.

This clonotype was detected ten times or more. The chain is built from TRBV5-6 and TRBJ2-7, with D maybe TRBD2 (6 bases). The germline V gene has CDR1 SGHDT and CDR2 YYEEEE. Trimming pared 0 bases from V and 2 bases from J, leaving 12 bases between. This CDR3 comprises 15 residues. CDR3 region: CASSLVGGETYEQYF. The DNA for the CDR3 is TGTGCCAGCAGCTTGGTGGGGGGTGAAACCTACGAGCAGTACTTC.

Note on this clonotype: Being one base from a much bigger clone, this may be a read error. CDR3 nucleotide sequence: TGTGCCAGCAGAGGACTAGCGGCAAACGATGAGCAGTTCTTC. It codes for CASRGLAANDEQFF. The V call is TRBV12-3 or TRBV12-4, the J call TRBJ2-1; TRBD2 agrees at 10 bases. The CDR3 has 14 amino acids. Trimming took 6 bases from V and 8 from J; bases not matched to a gene: 7.

At least ten counts were recorded for this clonotype. The chain recombines TRBV4-2 with TRBJ1-1; D not certain. Trimming stripped 4 bases from V and 1 base from J, with 13 bases between. The CDR3 loop spans 15 amino acids. Germline V gene lookup returns CDR1 LGHNA and CDR2 YNFKEQ. The DNA for the CDR3 is TGTGCCAGCAGCCTCTCTCCGGAGGGGAACACTGAAGCTTTCTTT. This translates into CASSLSPEGNTEAFF.

This clonotype was counted many times. The chain employs TRBV20-1 and TRBJ2-3; no firm D call. Trimming removed 6 bases at V and 2 bases at J, with 9 bases between. Germline values: CDR1 DFQATT, CDR2 SNEGSKA (reference sequence). The CDR3 has 12 residues. The CDR3 here is CSARALTDTQYF. Here the CDR3 DNA reads TGCAGTGCAAGGGCCCTCACAGATACGCAGTATTTT.